This TCR beta chain came from a study of graft-versus-host responses after intestinal transplantation. Study context: Tacrolimus plus steroids were given to all recipients for approximately three years, preceded by anti-thymocyte globulin induction.

Findings of the study overall: Recipient-marrow GvH clones were detected, some having first appeared in ileum or blood. Across patients carrying graft-donor T cell macrochimerism, allografts held high graft-versus-host to host-versus-graft clonal ratios.

The germline gives CDR1 MNHNS, CDR2 SASEGT. Trimming removed 4 bases from V and 1 base from J, with 13 bases in between. This CDR3 has 15 residues. Using immunoSEQ multiplex PCR, the repertoire was profiled, and TCRdb retains in-frame clones only, with some absent. The repertoire has roughly 110,000 clones, approximately 90% of them found once; the top ten carry approximately 0.76%. On this clone: The antigen is undetermined.

The rearrangement joins TRBV6-1 to TRBJ1-1, with a tentative D call TRBD1 (6 bases). Sequencing was performed on unstimulated CD4+ T cells sorted from spleen or lymph node cells, taken before transplant. The receptor was isolated from a human donor who was the organ donor for an intestinal transplant. The CDR3 here is CASSVAGVTNTEAFF. CDR3 DNA sequence: TGTGCCAGCAGTGTGGCAGGGGTGACGAACACTGAAGCTTTCTTT.